The clone carrying this T cell receptor beta chain showed up just once. The data stem from a study of blood T cell repertoires in COVID-19. About the study: Acute-phase and convalescent COVID-19 samples originated in the United States, Italy and Spain.

The junction had 1 base not matched to a gene; V was cut back by 9 bases and J by 4 bases. This CDR3 has 14 residues. Germline-derived CDR1 and CDR2 are ENHRY and SYGVKD. In the original workflow: Estimated nucleated cell counts came from reference gene primer amplification. Clones were read by immunoSEQ multiplex PCR, and TCRdb kept only the in-frame ones, dropping some. The DNA gave D and trimming, while V, J and clone size come from that table. Found here are around 99,000 clones, around 80% of them singletons; the top ten hold roughly 7.9%. This clonotype originated in a woman over 75 with active or convalescent COVID-19. The sample taken for sequencing was peripheral blood. This chain joins TRBV10-3 and TRBJ2-3; 16 bases agree with TRBD2. CDR3 residues: CAIGTSGRADTQYF. The CDR3, as DNA: TGTGCCATAGGGACTAGCGGGAGGGCAGATACGCAGTATTTT.